The clone carrying this TCR beta chain was found once. Its antigen is unknown. Germline assignment: CDR1 GTSNPN and CDR2 SVGIG (reference sequence). Deletions cut 5 bases from V and 2 bases from J, with 13 bases between. CDR3 length: 13 amino acids. This entry belongs to a study of cytomegalovirus exposure and HLA in healthy donors. Regarding the study as a whole: Analysis was carried out at a later point, and it linked a missense DCLRE1C variant to TCR beta V- and J-gene trimming. Researchers catalogued approximately 170 TCR beta chains as cytomegalovirus-associated. Earlier analysis looked at TCR beta V segments, and most were productive about 87% or about 30% of the time.

PCR used 60 Vbeta primers and 13 Jbeta primers. Sequencing was performed with immunoSEQ multiplex PCR; in TCRdb, only in-frame clones are kept and a portion is missing. The sample contains 35,000 to 50,000 clones, about half of which appear only once. The chain recombines TRBV30 with TRBJ2-7, with D perhaps TRBD2 (6 bases). The sequenced sample consisted of PBMCs. The receptor's source is a man aged 60 to 69 in good health and CMV-seronegative. The CDR3 nucleotides read TGTGCCTGGGAAGGGACTCAGCCCTACGAGCAGTACTTC. Protein product: CAWEGTQPYEQYF.